These 21 T cell receptor beta chains came from one sample sequenced in a study of spatial heterogeneity in lung cancer (dated by TCRdb to between 2018 and 2021). Results the study describes overall, beyond this receptor: A correlation was observed between the number of expanded intratumoral alpha and beta TCRs and the tumor nonsynonymous mutation count.

The antigens these receptors bind are not known. Libraries were constructed by 5' RACE. The reads were generated on a NextSeq 500. TCRdb trimmed public reads at Q25 via fastp, called clones via MiXCR and kept in-frame beta chains. Each record represents a unique CDR3 protein, reported with the most common genes and DNA among its rows. The sample table contains around 6,000 distinct CDR3 sequences; only one count was recorded for roughly a sixth of them. The ten biggest clones cover approximately 14% of the sample. This specimen's time point label, per the study, means: sample taken at primary tumor resection. Sequencing used lung tumor tissue, obtained at surgery. The receptors originated from a male donor with early-stage non-small cell lung cancer.

By sample share, this clonotype is medium-sized. The V gene is TRBV18, the J gene TRBJ2-1, with 9 bases fitting TRBD1. The CDR3 consists of 15 residues. Germline CDR1 reads KGHSH; CDR2 reads LQKENI. V dropped 8 bases and J dropped 7; count of bases not matched to a gene: 12. The CDR3 protein is CASLPPAGQGNEQFF. As DNA, the CDR3 is TGTGCCAGCCTCCCCCCGGCGGGACAGGGAAATGAGCAGTTCTTC.

This clonotype came up a few times. The chain couples TRBV20-1 to TRBJ2-5; the D is unclear. V lost 5 bases and J lost 2, with 3 bases in between. Germline-derived CDR1 and CDR2 are DFQATT and SNEGSKA (reference sequence). The CDR3 spans 10 residues. CDR3 loop: CSARQETQYF. In nucleotides, the CDR3 is TGCAGTGCTCGGCAAGAGACCCAGTACTTC.

This clonotype was observed many times. This chain joins TRBV29-1 and TRBJ2-7; TRBD2 agrees at 8 bases. Trimming at V came to 7 bases and at J to 6 bases, leaving 8 bases not matched to a gene. The germline V gene has CDR1 SQVTM and CDR2 ANQGSEA. The CDR3 is 12 amino acids. The chain's CDR3 is CSAPGAGGEQYF. CDR3 nucleotides: TGCAGCGCCCCCGGGGCGGGGGGCGAGCAGTACTTC.

This clonotype ranks as medium-sized. This chain uses TRBV12-3 or TRBV12-4 with TRBJ2-1; 12 positions match TRBD2. Trimming took 7 bases from V and 3 from J; bases not matched to a gene: 10. CDR3 length: 17 residues. This CDR3 reads CASTETSGRGDYNEQFF. For the CDR3, the DNA is TGTGCCAGCACCGAGACTAGCGGGAGAGGGGACTACAATGAGCAGTTCTTC.

In its sample, this clonotype was seen a few times. The chain uses TRBV5-4 and TRBJ2-1; TRBD1 might be the D (6 bases). V was shortened by 4 bases and J by 5 bases, with 10 bases between the two germline ends. Germline loops: CDR1 SGHNT, CDR2 YYREEE (reference sequence). The CDR3 loop spans 13 amino acids. The CDR3 spells CASSLTGNNEQFF. CDR3 coding DNA: TGTGCCAGCAGCCTAACAGGGAACAATGAGCAGTTCTTC.

This clonotype qualifies as medium-sized. At one end the junction does not follow the germline gene, possibly because of a read error. This rearrangement joins TRBV30 to TRBJ1-4; D is possibly TRBD1 (6 bases). CDR3 length: 14 residues. Germline V lookup: CDR1 GTSNPN, CDR2 SVGIG (reference sequence). The CDR3 sequence: CARSTGSTNEKLFF. The CDR3 nucleotides are TGTGCCCGGAGTACAGGGTCAACTAATGAAAAACTGTTTTTT.

This clonotype is termed medium-sized. The CDR3 DNA is TGTGCCAGCAGCGTAGCTGGAGTAGCGGGGGGACACAATGAGCAGTTCTTC. Amino acid sequence: CASSVAGVAGGHNEQFF. The rearrangement links TRBV9 to TRBJ2-1; 10 bases match TRBD2. CDR1 and CDR2 from the germline V gene are SGDLS and YYNGEE. Trimming cost V 0 bases and J 5 bases; bases outside gene matches: 8. This CDR3 contains 17 residues.

Relative to its sample, this clonotype is medium-sized. This chain links TRBV12-3 or TRBV12-4 with TRBJ2-6; D not resolved. The CDR3 spans 15 residues. The germline V and J ends were trimmed by 4 bases and 2 bases, with 9 bases remaining between them. Here the CDR3 reads CASSYDQTGANVLTF. The DNA for the CDR3 is TGTGCCAGCAGTTACGACCAAACTGGGGCCAACGTCCTGACTTTC.

The chain is built from TRBV14 and TRBJ2-1; 7 bases agree with TRBD2. V lost 3 bases, J lost 7 bases, and 9 bases stayed unmatched. Germline assignment: CDR1 SGHDN and CDR2 FVKESK. The CDR3 contains 15 residues. The CDR3 sequence: CASSQGGSPVNEQFF. As DNA, the CDR3 is TGTGCCAGCAGCCAGGGCGGGAGCCCTGTGAATGAGCAGTTCTTC.

The chain employs TRBV29-1 and TRBJ1-1; 7 bases are shared with TRBD1. From germline, CDR1 is SQVTM and CDR2 ANQGSEA. The ends lost 4 bases at V and 1 base at J; junction bases unmatched: 9. This CDR3 spans 15 amino acids. The CDR3 DNA sequence: TGCAGCGTTGCGAGACAGGGTTTGGGGAACACTGAAGCTTTCTTT. Translating gives CSVARQGLGNTEAFF.

In this sample, this clonotype turned up many times. J is TRBJ2-7 and V is TRBV28; 8 nucleotides agree with TRBD2. The CDR3 contains 16 residues. The germline gives CDR1 MDHEN, CDR2 SYDVKM. The J segment lost 0 bases and the V segment lost 8 bases, leaving 12 bases of the junction unmatched. The CDR3 sequence: CASQVLGGTSSYEQYF. CDR3 bases: TGTGCCAGCCAAGTTTTGGGGGGGACTAGCTCCTACGAGCAGTACTTC. Full variable domain (outside the CDR3, taken from reference TRBV28 and TRBJ2-7): DVKVTQSSRYLVKRTGEKVFLECVQDMDHENMFWYRQDPGLGLRLIYFSYDVKMKEKGDIPEGYSVSREKKERFSLILESASTNQTSMYLCASQVLGGTSSYEQYFGPGTRLTVT.

This clonotype was seen many times. The CDR3 DNA sequence: TGTGCCAGTAGTATTCAAAGCGGGGGAAGATACGAGCAGTACTTC. Residues: CASSIQSGGRYEQYF. The chain couples TRBV19 to TRBJ2-7; TRBD2 matches 8 bases. This CDR3 comprises 15 residues. The V gene end was trimmed by 3 bases and the J gene end by 4 bases; junction bases not matched to a gene: 8. Germline CDR1 LNHDA, CDR2 SQIVND (reference sequence).

This clonotype is medium-sized within its sample. The rearrangement joins TRBV18 to TRBJ2-7; 13 bases align to TRBD2. Germline CDR1 reads KGHSH; CDR2 reads LQKENI. This CDR3 is 14 amino acids long. The V and J ends lost 5 bases and 3 bases, in that order; junction bases with no gene match: 1. The chain's CDR3 is CASSGTSGNYEQYF. The CDR3 DNA is TGTGCCAGCTCAGGGACTAGCGGGAACTACGAGCAGTACTTC.

This clonotype appeared a few times. The chain is built from TRBV20-1 and TRBJ2-7; TRBD1 matches 7 bases. The V gene end was trimmed by 6 bases and the J gene end by 3 bases; junction bases not matched to a gene: 5. The germline V gene has CDR1 DFQATT and CDR2 SNEGSKA (reference sequence). The CDR3 is made up of 12 amino acids. The CDR3 protein is CSAQRQGYEQYF. Here the CDR3 DNA reads TGCAGTGCCCAGCGACAGGGCTACGAGCAGTACTTC.

The V call is TRBV5-1, the J call TRBJ1-1; D remains ambiguous. V was cut by 6 bases and J by 0 bases, with 9 bases left in between. Per germline, CDR1 SGHRS and CDR2 YFSETQ. The CDR3 is 13 residues long. CDR3 bases: TGCGCCAGCAAGGCGGTGCTGAACACTGAAGCTTTCTTT. Translating it yields CASKAVLNTEAFF.

The chain links TRBV7-4 to TRBJ1-2, with D possibly TRBD1 on 5 matching bases. Germline CDR1 is SGHVT and CDR2 is SQSDAQ. This CDR3 has 14 residues. V gave up 5 bases and J gave up 1 base, with 11 bases separating them. The CDR3 reads CASSTDSSNYGYTF. The CDR3 DNA follows: TGTGCCAGCAGCACCGACAGCAGTAACTATGGCTACACCTTC.

The chain has TRBV6-5 and TRBJ1-6; no reliable D call. Per the germline V gene, CDR1 is MNHEY and CDR2 is SVGAGI. Trimming cost V 2 bases and J 7 bases, with 12 bases left between them. This CDR3 is 15 amino acids long. In DNA, the CDR3 is TGTGCCAGCAGTTACGATTGGGCGGGGAATTCACCCCTCCACTTT. It is translated as CASSYDWAGNSPLHF.

There are many counts of this clonotype. The genes are TRBV7-2 and TRBJ1-6; 9 bases line up with TRBD1. CDR3 size: 15 residues. Germline V gives CDR1 SGHTA, CDR2 FQGNSA. The ends lost 4 bases at V and 7 bases at J; junction bases unmatched: 5. CDR3 amino acids: CASSYQTGGNSPLHF. CDR3 sequence (DNA): TGTGCCAGCAGCTACCAGACAGGGGGGAATTCACCCCTCCACTTT.

The V call is TRBV7-2, the J call TRBJ2-7; 9 bases are shared with TRBD1. The V segment lost 1 base and the J segment 11 bases; nucleotides outside the gene matches: 6. The CDR3 has 13 amino acids. The germline gives CDR1 SGHTA, CDR2 FQGNSA. DNA for the CDR3: TGTGCCAGCAGCTTAGGGGGACAGGGTCGTAAGTACTTC. Translation: CASSLGGQGRKYF.

This clonotype is classed as medium-sized (0.01 to 0.1%). This chain connects TRBV19 to TRBJ2-2; the D gene could be TRBD1 or TRBD2 (6 bases each). The V and J ends lost 5 bases and 4 bases respectively, with 11 bases between them. The CDR3 length is 14 residues. From germline, CDR1 is LNHDA and CDR2 SQIVND (reference sequence). CDR3: CASSVGGLTGELFF. The CDR3 DNA reads TGTGCCAGTAGTGTCGGGGGCCTCACCGGGGAGCTGTTTTTT.

This clonotype came up many times. The CDR3 loop reads CASSTKMAGGAFDEQFF. CDR3 nucleotide sequence: TGTGCCAGCAGCACTAAAATGGCGGGGGGGGCGTTCGATGAGCAGTTCTTC. The chain carries TRBV7-6 and TRBJ2-1, with 9 bases aligning to TRBD2. Germline CDR1 reads SGHVS; CDR2 reads FNYEAQ. The CDR3 has 17 amino acids. The V gene end was trimmed by 5 bases and the J gene end by 8 bases; junction bases not matched to a gene: 16.